This T cell receptor beta chain stems from a study of T cells in Graves' hyperthyroidism and ophthalmopathy. This clonotype showed up just a few times. Out of over 7.5 ml of fresh peripheral blood came the PBMCs. TCR beta CDR3 region amplification was performed from RNA transcripts. HTBI primers were used for first-round RT-PCR of the TCR CDR3. MiXCR, applied by TCRdb to the multiplex PCR reads, yields one record per CDR3 protein. This table holds approximately 690,000 distinct CDR3 sequences, 20% to 25% found once. The CDR3 runs 13 residues. The ends lost 6 bases at V and 7 bases at J; junction bases unmatched: 7. Looked up from germline, CDR1 is MNHNS and CDR2 is SASEGT.

The chain links TRBV6-1 to TRBJ2-5; 8 bases align to TRBD2. The TCR comes from a man aged 25 to 40 with Graves' ophthalmopathy. Specimen: blood. CDR3 bases: TGTGCCAGCAGCCCAGCGGGAGTAGGGACCCAGTACTTC. Protein: CASSPAGVGTQYF.